The 26 T cell receptor beta chains below all came from one sample that was sequenced in a study of OX40 agonist ivuxolimab in advanced cancers. Profiling relied on immunoSEQ multiplex PCR, and the TCRdb table lists in-frame clones only, not all of them. The table records about 96,000 clones, less than 95% of them present only once. The sample consisted of CD4+ or CD8+ T cells sorted from blood, taken in a trial of the OX40 agonist ivuxolimab. The receptor source for this set is an adult with an advanced solid tumor such as melanoma, head and neck, liver or kidney cancer.

V gene TRBV6-6 combines with J gene TRBJ2-2; D call uncertain. Germline CDR1 and CDR2: MNHNY and SVGAGI (reference sequence). The V end was cut by 6 bases, the J end by 3 bases, with 14 bases between. The CDR3 consists of 15 residues. The CDR3 here is CASSRQVADTGELFF. The CDR3 region has the DNA TGTGCCAGCAGCCGTCAGGTGGCCGACACCGGGGAGCTGTTTTTT.

CDR3 DNA: TGTGCCAGCAGCCAAGTAGCGGGGCCGGAGGCCTACGAGCAGTACTTC. Translation gives CASSQVAGPEAYEQYF. The J gene is TRBJ2-7, the V gene TRBV11-3; 8 bases fit TRBD2. The V gene end was trimmed by 5 bases and the J gene end by 2 bases; junction bases not matched to a gene: 11. Germline V CDR1 and CDR2: SGHNT, YENEEA. The CDR3 is 16 amino acids.

The chain couples TRBV15 to TRBJ2-3; TRBD1 is a possible D gene (5 bases). V dropped 0 bases and J dropped 6 bases, with 19 bases sitting between them. The CDR3 runs to 17 residues. Germline CDR1 LNHNV, CDR2 YYDKDF (reference sequence). CDR3 loop: CATSRDEQGSGLDTQYF. The CDR3 bases are TGTGCCACCAGCAGAGATGAGCAGGGTTCGGGCCTGGATACGCAGTATTTT.

V gene TRBV7-2 combines with J gene TRBJ2-5; D not resolved. Between the trimmed V and J ends, which lost 0 bases and 0 bases, there was a span of 14 bases. Germline CDR1 and CDR2: SGHTA and FQGNSA. This CDR3 has 17 amino acids. The CDR3 here is CASSLARGSYDQETQYF. In DNA form, the CDR3 reads TGTGCCAGCAGCTTAGCTAGAGGTTCCTACGACCAAGAGACCCAGTACTTC.

In nucleotides, the CDR3 is TGTGCCAGCAGCTTAGTGACCGCGGCGAACACTGAAGCTTTCTTT. Amino acid sequence: CASSLVTAANTEAFF. The chain has TRBV7-2 and TRBJ1-1; D unresolved. The CDR3 contains 15 residues. Germline V gene sequence: CDR1 SGHTA, CDR2 FQGNSA. V lost 1 base to trimming and J lost 1 base, with 10 bases between them.

The chain recombines TRBV29-1 with TRBJ2-7, with D possibly called TRBD1 or TRBD2 (5 bases each). V dropped 7 bases and J dropped 2 bases, with 21 bases sitting between them. This CDR3 region has 15 residues. CDR1 is SQVTM, CDR2 ANQGSEA, per germline. The CDR3 protein is CSATTGTFLAYEQYF. CDR3 nucleotides: TGCAGCGCTACAACCGGGACCTTCTTAGCCTACGAGCAGTACTTC.

This sequence joins TRBV7-9 and TRBJ2-2, with 10 bases that match TRBD2. V lost 2 bases, J lost 6 bases, and 6 bases stayed unmatched. The CDR3 runs 16 residues. CDR1 is SEHNR, CDR2 FQNEAQ, per germline (reference sequence). The CDR3 here is CASSLRSLAGAGELFF. The DNA for the CDR3 is TGTGCCAGCAGCTTACGAAGTCTAGCGGGAGCCGGGGAGCTGTTTTTT.

This clone was detected a few times. The CDR3 here is CASSQDSGAGVTGYTF. CDR3 nucleotide sequence: TGTGCCAGCAGCCAGGATAGCGGGGCAGGCGTTACGGGCTACACCTTC. The rearrangement links TRBV14 to TRBJ1-2; TRBD1 is a possible D gene (5 bases). The CDR3 has 16 residues. Germline values: CDR1 SGHDN, CDR2 FVKESK. Trimming pared 3 bases from V and 8 bases from J, leaving 22 bases between.

The genes are TRBV7-2 and TRBJ2-7; no reliable D call. This CDR3 comprises 16 residues. The V gene's germline CDR1 is SGHTA and CDR2 FQGNSA. The V gene lost 1 base and the J gene lost 2 bases, with 15 bases spanning the gap. This CDR3 is CASSLDGQIIAYEQYF. The CDR3 region has the DNA TGTGCCAGCAGCTTAGATGGCCAGATAATTGCCTACGAGCAGTACTTC.

The rearrangement joins TRBV27 to TRBJ2-7, with 13 positions matching TRBD2. With 6 bases clipped from V and 5 bases from J, the junction kept 7 bases outside the gene matches. The CDR3 consists of 15 residues. CDR1 and CDR2 (germline): MNHEY, SMNVEV (reference sequence). DNA for the CDR3: TGTGCCAGCAGATGGACTAGCGGGAGTCGCGACGAGCAGTACTTC. Its translation: CASRWTSGSRDEQYF.

This sequence joins TRBV4-3 and TRBJ2-5; 9 positions match TRBD2. Germline values: CDR1 LGHNA, CDR2 YSLEER. V shed 0 bases, J shed 0 bases, and the junction held 5 bases outside the gene matches. This CDR3 is built from 17 residues. The CDR3 sequence is CASSQDLTSGYQETQYF. The CDR3 DNA reads TGCGCCAGCAGCCAAGATCTAACTAGCGGGTACCAAGAGACCCAGTACTTC.

V and J are TRBV20-1 and TRBJ1-2; D ambiguous. V gave up 6 bases and J gave up 6 bases, with 8 bases separating them. Germline V gives CDR1 DFQATT, CDR2 SNEGSKA (reference sequence). This CDR3 has 10 amino acids. The CDR3 DNA reads as TGCAGTGCCGAAACCCATGGCTACACCTTC. It specifies CSAETHGYTF.

This clone showed up just once. V and J are TRBV19 and TRBJ2-3, with 10 bases matching TRBD2. The junction had 5 bases not matched to a gene; V was cut back by 1 base and J by 4 bases. Germline CDR1 is LNHDA and CDR2 is SQIVND (reference sequence). The CDR3 covers 16 residues. The CDR3 DNA reads TGTGCCAGTAGTATAGCTACTAGCGGGATACCAGATACGCAGTATTTT. This sequence encodes CASSIATSGIPDTQYF.

V and J are TRBV16 and TRBJ2-7; D tentatively fits TRBD1 or TRBD2 (6 bases each). From germline, CDR1 is KGHSY and CDR2 FQNENV. The CDR3 totals 15 residues. Trimming stripped 5 bases from V and 7 bases from J, with 21 bases between. The CDR3 here is CASSGLVTGAGEQYF. The CDR3 nucleotides are TGTGCCAGCAGCGGACTTGTAACGGGGGCAGGGGAGCAGTACTTC.

The V and J genes are TRBV5-1 and TRBJ2-1; D possibly corresponds to TRBD1 (5 bases). With 5 bases removed from V and 0 bases from J, the gap between germline ends came to 15 bases. CDR1 and CDR2 from the germline V gene are SGHRS and YFSETQ. The CDR3 totals 16 residues. In DNA, the CDR3 is TGCGCCAGCAGGGACACCAGGGTAAGCTCCTACAATGAGCAGTTCTTC. Translated, it gives CASRDTRVSSYNEQFF.

The chain uses TRBV11-2 and TRBJ2-3; D remains ambiguous. Germline V gene data show CDR1 as SGHAT and CDR2 as FQNNGV. This CDR3 contains 16 residues. V was shortened by 1 base and J by 2 bases, with 13 bases between the two germline ends. The CDR3 region is CASSLGVRRSTDTQYF. For the CDR3, the DNA is TGTGCCAGCAGCTTAGGAGTTCGTCGGTCCACAGATACGCAGTATTTT.

V usage is TRBV11-3 and J usage is TRBJ2-3; 13 nucleotides agree with TRBD2. V shed 5 bases, J shed 6 bases, and the junction held 11 bases outside the gene matches. The CDR3 is 17 amino acids. The germline V gene encodes CDR1 SGHNT and CDR2 YENEEA. This chain's CDR3 is CASSPRLTSGRTDTQYF. The CDR3 DNA follows: TGTGCCAGCAGCCCCCGACTGACTAGCGGGAGGACCGATACGCAGTATTTT.

The chain joins TRBV6-6 to TRBJ2-7; 10 nucleotides align to TRBD2. Germline CDR1 MNHNY, CDR2 SVGAGI (reference sequence). Losses at the gene ends were 4 bases for V and 0 bases for J; bases not matched to a gene: 6. This CDR3 is 16 amino acids long. DNA for the CDR3: TGTGCCAGCAGTTCCACTAGCGGGAAGAGCTCCTACGAGCAGTACTTC. Translated: CASSSTSGKSSYEQYF.

V is TRBV7-2 and J is TRBJ1-1; 7 nucleotides match TRBD1. The CDR3 has 15 amino acids. V trimming: 2 bases; J trimming: 1 base; junction bases outside the gene matches: 4. Germline CDR1 is SGHTA and CDR2 is FQGNSA. The CDR3 DNA reads as TGTGCCAGCAGCTTATATGGGACAGAGAACACTGAAGCTTTCTTT. Protein sequence: CASSLYGTENTEAFF.

V and J are TRBV10-3 and TRBJ2-7; 7 nucleotides line up with TRBD1. V trimming: 10 bases; J trimming: 0 bases; junction bases outside the gene matches: 3. The germline V gene encodes CDR1 ENHRY and CDR2 SYGVKD. The CDR3 runs to 12 residues. CDR3 sequence reads: CATGQASYEQYF. CDR3 nucleotide sequence: TGTGCCACTGGACAGGCCTCCTACGAGCAGTACTTC.

The chain combines TRBV5-5 with TRBJ2-1; 11 nucleotides match TRBD2. V lost 4 bases and J lost 6; bases outside the gene matches: 9. The CDR3 is 16 amino acids. Germline V lookup: CDR1 SGHKS, CDR2 YYEKEE (reference sequence). CDR3 bases: TGTGCCAGCAGCCAGACGGTCACTAGCGGGAGCAATGAGCAGTTCTTC. Its protein is CASSQTVTSGSNEQFF.

The chain couples TRBV11-3 to TRBJ2-7, with D unclear. V lost 4 bases and J 6 bases, leaving 7 bases between the germline ends. The CDR3 runs 11 residues. Germline assignment: CDR1 SGHNT and CDR2 YENEEA. The CDR3 DNA reads TGTGCCAGCAGCTCATATAGCGAGCAGTACTTC. It specifies CASSSYSEQYF.

The V gene is TRBV7-9, the J gene TRBJ2-5, with D possibly TRBD1 on 6 matching bases. Germline V gene sequence: CDR1 SEHNR, CDR2 FQNEAQ (reference sequence). V was pared by 5 bases and J by 2 bases, with 12 bases between. This CDR3 spans 14 amino acids. The CDR3 bases are TGTGCCAGCAGCCATCGGACAGAGCAAGAGACCCAGTACTTC. It codes for CASSHRTEQETQYF.

This chain connects TRBV27 to TRBJ1-6; the match to TRBD1 covers 8 bases. The CDR3 extends over 14 amino acids. The germline gives CDR1 MNHEY, CDR2 SMNVEV (reference sequence). V lost 7 bases to trimming and J lost 6 bases; unmatched junction nucleotides: 5. DNA of the CDR3: TGTGCCAGCACGCGGACAGGGACTAATTCACCCCTCCACTTT. Residues: CASTRTGTNSPLHF.

V and J are TRBV14 and TRBJ2-3; 8 bases fit TRBD1. With 0 bases clipped from V and 4 bases from J, the junction kept 3 bases outside the gene matches. CDR1 SGHDN and CDR2 FVKESK come from the germline V gene. This CDR3 contains 15 residues. The CDR3 DNA is TGTGCCAGCAGCCAAGACCCGACAGGGGCAGATACGCAGTATTTT. This sequence encodes CASSQDPTGADTQYF.

The V call is TRBV19, the J call TRBJ1-1, with TRBD1 matching over 7 bases. There are 18 residues in the CDR3. The germline gives CDR1 LNHDA, CDR2 SQIVND (reference sequence). The trim removed 3 bases at V and 4 bases at J, leaving 17 bases unmatched. In nucleotides, the CDR3 is TGTGCCAGTAGTATTGGGCGTGAAGGGGGCGTTTTGGCCACTGAAGCTTTCTTT. This gives the protein CASSIGREGGVLATEAFF.